One and the same sample provided the 25 T cell receptor beta chains below, sequenced in a study of blood T cell repertoires in COVID-19. This table comes from immunoSEQ multiplex PCR, and its TCRdb copy is limited to in-frame clones, with some not included. The sample holds 250,000 to 300,000 clones, around 86% seen once. Specimen: peripheral blood. These receptors came from a man in his fifties or sixties with acute or convalescent COVID-19.

This chain uses TRBV6-5 with TRBJ2-3; D remains ambiguous. The germline V and J ends were trimmed by 8 bases and 3 bases, with 18 bases remaining between them. CDR3 length equals 15 residues. Germline CDR1 reads MNHEY; CDR2 reads SVGAGI. The CDR3 spells CASEPRMVWTDTQYF. The CDR3 DNA sequence: TGTGCCAGCGAGCCGAGGATGGTATGGACAGATACGCAGTATTTT.

J is TRBJ1-2 and V is TRBV4-1; 9 bases are a match to TRBD1. Germline-derived CDR1 and CDR2 are MGHRA and YSYEKL. The CDR3 has 15 amino acids. With V trimmed by 1 base and J by 3 bases, 3 bases remained unmatched. The CDR3 DNA reads as TGCGCCAGCAGCCAAGCTACAGGGGGCTACTATGGCTACACCTTC. Protein: CASSQATGGYYGYTF.

This clone was observed a handful of times. The chain combines TRBV5-1 with TRBJ1-4, with D tentatively TRBD1 (5 bases). The germline gives CDR1 SGHRS, CDR2 YFSETQ. V was cut by 4 bases and J by 6 bases, with 13 bases left in between. This CDR3 has 14 amino acids. CDR3 nucleotides: TGCGCCAGCAGCCCTAAGGGGCAGGATGAAAAACTGTTTTTT. It is translated as CASSPKGQDEKLFF. Using reference TRBV5-1 and TRBJ1-4 for the parts outside the CDR3, the full variable domain is KAGVTQTPRYLIKTRGQQVTLSCSPISGHRSVSWYQQTPGQGLQFLFEYFSETQRNKGNFPGRFSGRQFSNSRSEMNVSTLELGDSALYLCASSPKGQDEKLFFGSGTQLSVL.

The CDR3 spells CASSTRGRGRTEAFF. As DNA, the CDR3 is TGTGCCAGTAGTACCCGGGGCAGGGGGCGTACTGAAGCTTTCTTT. The chain employs TRBV19 and TRBJ1-1, with 8 bases matching TRBD1. The germline V gene has CDR1 LNHDA and CDR2 SQIVND (reference sequence). J gave up 5 bases and V 4 bases, and 9 bases lay outside the gene matches. CDR3 length: 15 residues.

The J gene is TRBJ2-1, the V gene TRBV5-1; D may be TRBD2 (6 bases). The CDR3 has 16 residues. V was clipped by 0 bases and J by 9 bases, with 19 bases between them. Germline-derived CDR1 and CDR2 are SGHRS and YFSETQ. CDR3 in amino acids: CASSLARRGRDIEQFF. The CDR3 bases are TGCGCCAGCAGCTTGGCCCGGCGGGGAAGAGACATTGAGCAGTTCTTC.

V usage is TRBV18 and J usage is TRBJ1-1, with a weak D call TRBD1 (5 bases). From germline, CDR1 is KGHSH and CDR2 LQKENI. CDR3 length: 15 residues. V gave up 2 bases and J gave up 1 base, with 11 bases separating them. In DNA, the CDR3 is TGTGCCAGCTCACCAGAACGTACAGGGAACACTGAAGCTTTCTTT. Translation: CASSPERTGNTEAFF.

V gene TRBV18 combines with J gene TRBJ1-6; 8 nucleotides line up with TRBD1. Germline CDR1 KGHSH, CDR2 LQKENI. V trimming: 7 bases; J trimming: 7 bases; junction bases outside the gene matches: 6. The CDR3 loop spans 14 amino acids. Here the CDR3 DNA reads TGTGCCAGCTTACGGACAGGGACGAATTCACCCCTCCACTTT. Protein product: CASLRTGTNSPLHF.

The chain links TRBV30 to TRBJ1-6; TRBD1 might be the D (5 bases). This CDR3 is built from 14 residues. Looked up from germline, CDR1 is GTSNPN and CDR2 is SVGIG (reference sequence). Trimming pared 4 bases from V and 8 bases from J, leaving 15 bases between. As DNA, the CDR3 is TGTGCCTGGACCAGGGAATCGGGGGATTCACCCCTCCACTTT. Encoded protein: CAWTRESGDSPLHF.

The chain is built from TRBV6-5 and TRBJ1-2; 8 bases map to TRBD1. V lost 5 bases to trimming and J lost 3 bases; unmatched junction nucleotides: 2. The CDR3 consists of 13 residues. CDR1 is MNHEY, CDR2 SVGAGI, per germline. The CDR3 loop reads CASSTGGHYGYTF. The CDR3 DNA reads as TGTGCCAGCAGTACAGGGGGACACTATGGCTACACCTTC.

The genes are TRBV11-2 and TRBJ2-7; D uncertain. Trimming stripped 7 bases from V and 4 bases from J, with 8 bases between. CDR1 and CDR2 (germline): SGHAT, FQNNGV. The CDR3 has 11 amino acids. In nucleotides, the CDR3 is TGTGCCAGCACCCCAGCGTACGAGCAGTACTTC. Protein: CASTPAYEQYF.

This clone has only a few counts. The V gene is TRBV6-1, the J gene TRBJ1-2; no reliable D call. Per germline, CDR1 MNHNS and CDR2 SASEGT. Trimming took 3 bases from V and 8 from J, leaving 10 bases between them. CDR3 length: 12 amino acids. The CDR3 reads CASSDSEYGYTF. Written as DNA, the CDR3 is TGTGCCAGCAGTGACAGCGAGTACGGCTACACCTTC.

This clone was seen once. CDR3 sequence (DNA): TGCGCCAGCAGCTCCGACAGGCCGAATTCACCCCTCCACTTT. This translates into CASSSDRPNSPLHF. This chain links TRBV5-1 with TRBJ1-6; a weak D match, TRBD1 (6 bases). Germline loops: CDR1 SGHRS, CDR2 YFSETQ. V was shortened by 3 bases and J by 7 bases, with 11 bases between the two germline ends. The CDR3 is 14 residues long.

The chain couples TRBV7-9 to TRBJ2-7; 13 bases agree with TRBD2. Germline values: CDR1 SEHNR, CDR2 FQNEAQ (reference sequence). CDR3 length: 16 amino acids. Trimming took 5 bases from V and 8 from J; bases not matched to a gene: 12. This chain's CDR3 is CASSPTSGGPNSQQYF. The CDR3 DNA follows: TGTGCCAGCAGCCCGACTAGCGGGGGGCCGAATAGCCAGCAGTACTTC. The full variable domain, its missing parts supplied by reference TRBV7-9 and TRBJ2-7, is DTGVSQNPRHKITKRGQNVTFRCDPISEHNRLYWYRQTLGQGPEFLTYFQNEAQLEKSRLLSDRFSAERPKGSFSTLEIQRTEQGDSAMYLCASSPTSGGPNSQQYFGPGTRLTVT.

This chain joins TRBV11-2 and TRBJ2-7; 7 bases line up with TRBD2. V lost 8 bases to trimming and J lost 3 bases; unmatched junction nucleotides: 13. This CDR3 region has 15 residues. The germline gives CDR1 SGHAT, CDR2 FQNNGV. The CDR3 sequence is CASSLGLAVIYEQYF. DNA of the CDR3: TGTGCCAGCTCCTTGGGCCTAGCGGTGATCTACGAGCAGTACTTC.

This chain connects TRBV11-2 to TRBJ2-1, with 7 bases that match TRBD1. V lost 1 base and J lost 6; bases outside the gene matches: 12. Germline CDR1 and CDR2: SGHAT and FQNNGV. The CDR3 runs 17 residues. The CDR3 region is CASSLVKGASRANEQFF. The CDR3 DNA is TGTGCCAGCAGCTTAGTCAAGGGGGCCTCTCGTGCCAATGAGCAGTTCTTC.

V is TRBV10-3 and J is TRBJ1-6, with D unclear. Deletions cut 3 bases from V and 6 bases from J, with 15 bases between. This CDR3 has 16 residues. CDR1 is ENHRY and CDR2 is SYGVKD in the germline V gene. CDR3 sequence (DNA): TGTGCCATCAGTGAAAACCCGGGGAGGGTTAATTCACCCCTCCACTTT. Translating gives CAISENPGRVNSPLHF.

This clone was seen only a few times. The chain joins TRBV2 to TRBJ2-7, with 7 nucleotides matching TRBD1. There are 14 residues in the CDR3. V lost 3 bases and J lost 4; bases outside the gene matches: 6. Germline assignment: CDR1 SNHLY and CDR2 FYNNEI. The CDR3 spells CASSETGLTYEQYF. Here the CDR3 DNA reads TGTGCCAGCAGTGAGACAGGGCTAACTTACGAGCAGTACTTC.

The rearrangement joins TRBV4-1 to TRBJ2-1; TRBD1 agrees at 10 bases. Germline CDR1 is MGHRA and CDR2 is YSYEKL. The CDR3 is 16 amino acids. The ends lost 4 bases at V and 2 bases at J; junction bases unmatched: 5. The CDR3 bases are TGCGCCAGCAGCCGGTCGACAGGGGGCACCTACAATGAGCAGTTCTTC. Translated: CASSRSTGGTYNEQFF.

V is TRBV12-3 or TRBV12-4 and J is TRBJ2-5, with D uncertain. The CDR3 totals 13 residues. Trimming took 6 bases from V and 5 from J, leaving 13 bases between them. CDR3 in amino acids: CASSYSRWETQYF. The CDR3 bases are TGTGCCAGCAGCTACTCGCGGTGGGAGACCCAGTACTTC.

The rearrangement uses TRBV7-9 and TRBJ1-6; weak D call: TRBD1 (6 bases). Looked up from germline, CDR1 is SEHNR and CDR2 is FQNEAQ (reference sequence). Trimming cost V 2 bases and J 7 bases, with 12 bases left between them. This CDR3 has 15 amino acids. The CDR3: CASSLSGQKNSPLHF. The CDR3 DNA is TGTGCCAGCAGCTTATCGGGACAAAAGAATTCACCCCTCCACTTT.

V and J are TRBV9 and TRBJ2-2, with TRBD1 identical over 9 bases. In germline, CDR1 is SGDLS, CDR2 YYNGEE. This CDR3 has 16 residues. V shed 3 bases and J 5 bases; nucleotides not matched to a gene: 8. CDR3 bases: TGTGCCAGCAGCGATAGAAGACAGGGGGTAACCGGGGAGCTGTTTTTT. Residues: CASSDRRQGVTGELFF.

The chain couples TRBV7-3 to TRBJ2-3, with D perhaps matching TRBD1 (6 bases). Germline V gene sequence: CDR1 SGHTA, CDR2 FQGTGA. Trimming took off 2 bases at V and 4 bases at J, with 7 bases between the two ends. CDR3 size: 13 residues. The CDR3 region has the DNA TGTGCCAGCAGCTTAGGGGGCCCAGATACGCAGTATTTT. Encoded protein: CASSLGGPDTQYF.

This clone was counted a few times. V and J are TRBV12-3 or TRBV12-4 and TRBJ2-7, with D perhaps matching TRBD2 (5 bases). With 5 bases removed from V and 7 bases from J, the gap between germline ends came to 12 bases. The CDR3 contains 12 residues. The CDR3 protein is CASSRGPGEQYF. The CDR3 DNA sequence: TGTGCCAGCAGTCGCGGCCCGGGGGAGCAGTACTTC.

The rearrangement joins TRBV7-9 to TRBJ2-1; D not resolved. Germline values: CDR1 SEHNR, CDR2 FQNEAQ (reference sequence). V lost 5 bases and J 5 bases, leaving 10 bases between the germline ends. The CDR3 runs 13 residues. The chain's CDR3 is CASSPRLHNEQFF. DNA of the CDR3: TGTGCCAGCAGCCCTAGACTCCACAATGAGCAGTTCTTC.

V gene TRBV6-5 combines with J gene TRBJ2-3; D perhaps matches TRBD1 (6 bases). CDR3 length: 14 residues. Germline V gives CDR1 MNHEY, CDR2 SVGAGI. V lost 6 bases and J lost 3, with 13 bases in between. This CDR3 is CASRSPQGTDTQYF. The DNA for the CDR3 is TGTGCCAGCAGATCCCCACAGGGTACAGATACGCAGTATTTT.